The clone carrying this TCR beta chain was detected ten times or more. Its antigen remains unidentified. Sample donors were healthy Caucasian individuals that came from Russia, aged roughly 6 to 100. This entry belongs to a study of blood T cells in healthy people across ages. The use of a sample-barcoded 5' primer and a J-beta primer mix characterized a second PCR of about 7 to 12 cycles. TCRdb re-analysed the 5' RACE reads in MiXCR, keeping a single row per CDR3 protein. There are around 650,000 distinct CDR3 sequences in the sample; 32% occur only once, and roughly 14% lies in the top ten. The CDR3 has 14 amino acids. CDR1 is SGDLS and CDR2 is YYNGEE in the germline V gene. V lost 6 bases, J lost 3 bases, and 16 bases lay in between. General study findings and limits: Greater diversity and more naive CD4+ cells were seen in long-lived donors than in aged donors. It was not possible, with unsorted PBMCs, to conclusively compare naive and antigen-experienced cells. Donor CMV status was unknown, possibly confounding expanded clonotype changes.

The receptor's source is a woman older than 75 in good health. The rearrangement links TRBV9 to TRBJ2-7; D is perhaps TRBD1 (6 bases). The specimen was blood. CDR3 loop: CASNKGGRDYEQYF. The DNA of the CDR3 is TGTGCCAGCAACAAAGGGGGTCGAGACTACGAGCAGTACTTC.